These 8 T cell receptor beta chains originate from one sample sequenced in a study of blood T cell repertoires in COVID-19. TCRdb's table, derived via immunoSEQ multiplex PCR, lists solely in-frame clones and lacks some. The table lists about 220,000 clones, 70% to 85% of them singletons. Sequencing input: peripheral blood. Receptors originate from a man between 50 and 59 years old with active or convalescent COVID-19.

CDR3 sequence reads: CASSPPEGRHEQYF. CDR3 nucleotides: TGTGCCAGCAGTCCACCGGAGGGCCGCCACGAGCAGTACTTC. The V and J genes are TRBV28 and TRBJ2-7; TRBD2 is a possible D gene (6 bases). The length of the CDR3 is 14 residues. Germline CDR1 and CDR2: MDHEN and SYDVKM. With 5 bases removed from V and 5 bases from J, the gap between germline ends came to 16 bases.

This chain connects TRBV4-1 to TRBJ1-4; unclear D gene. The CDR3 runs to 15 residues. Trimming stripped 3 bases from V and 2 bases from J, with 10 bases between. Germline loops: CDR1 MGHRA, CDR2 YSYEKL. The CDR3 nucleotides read TGCGCCAGCAGCCATCCGGGAAGGACTAATGAAAAACTGTTTTTT. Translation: CASSHPGRTNEKLFF.

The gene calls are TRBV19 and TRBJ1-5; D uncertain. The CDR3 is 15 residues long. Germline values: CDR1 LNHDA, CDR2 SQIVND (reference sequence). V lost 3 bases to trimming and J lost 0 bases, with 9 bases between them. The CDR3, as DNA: TGTGCCAGTAGTATTAGCAAGTATAGCAATCAGCCCCAGCATTTT. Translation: CASSISKYSNQPQHF.

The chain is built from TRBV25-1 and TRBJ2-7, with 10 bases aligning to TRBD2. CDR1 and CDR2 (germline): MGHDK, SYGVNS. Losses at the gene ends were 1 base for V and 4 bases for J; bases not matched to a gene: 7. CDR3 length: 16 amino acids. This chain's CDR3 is CASSESRGAGGYEQYF. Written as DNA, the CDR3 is TGTGCCAGCAGTGAATCCAGGGGAGCGGGAGGGTACGAGCAGTACTTC.

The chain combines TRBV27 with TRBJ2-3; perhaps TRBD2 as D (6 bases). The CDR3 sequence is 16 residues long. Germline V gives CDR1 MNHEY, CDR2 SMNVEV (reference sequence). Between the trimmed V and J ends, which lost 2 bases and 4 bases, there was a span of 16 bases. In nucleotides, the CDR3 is TGTGCCAGCAGTTTAGGAGGGTACTGGGGCTCAGATACGCAGTATTTT. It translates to CASSLGGYWGSDTQYF.

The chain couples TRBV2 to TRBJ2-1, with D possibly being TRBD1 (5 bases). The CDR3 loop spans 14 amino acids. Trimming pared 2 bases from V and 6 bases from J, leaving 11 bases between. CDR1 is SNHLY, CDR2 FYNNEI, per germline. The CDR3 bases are TGTGCCAGCAGTGAACGGCTAGGGGCCAATGAGCAGTTCTTC. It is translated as CASSERLGANEQFF.

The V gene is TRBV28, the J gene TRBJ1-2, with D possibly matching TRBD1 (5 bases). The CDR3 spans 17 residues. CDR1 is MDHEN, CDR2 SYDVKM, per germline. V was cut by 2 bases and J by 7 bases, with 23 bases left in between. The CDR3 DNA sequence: TGTGCCAGCAGTTTAGGAGGGGAGGGACCCTTGCGAGCTGGCTACACCTTC. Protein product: CASSLGGEGPLRAGYTF.

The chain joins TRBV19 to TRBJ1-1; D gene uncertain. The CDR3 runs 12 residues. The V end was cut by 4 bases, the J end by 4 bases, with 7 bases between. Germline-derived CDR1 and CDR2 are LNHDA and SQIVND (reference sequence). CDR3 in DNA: TGTGCCAGTAGTAGGGAGTTCACTGAAGCTTTCTTT. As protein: CASSREFTEAFF.